The 12 T cell receptor beta chains below all came from one sample that was sequenced in a study of Graves' ophthalmopathy and Graves' hyperthyroidism (dated by TCRdb to the late 2010s). This sample was sequenced with an Illumina HiSeq 2000. For repertoire sequencing, TCR beta CDR3 regions were amplified from RNA transcripts. A first-round RT-PCR used HTBI primers with the Qiagen OneStep RT-PCR kit, followed by a second-round multiplex PCR, size selection and purification. TCRdb reworked the public reads: Q25 trimming with fastp, MiXCR clone assembly, productive beta chains retained. Rows with a matching CDR3 protein are joined into one entry that keeps the most common DNA and genes. In all, the sample holds about 1.1 million distinct CDR3 sequences, and 35% to 40% of those were seen once. Around 10% of the sample rests with the top ten. The specimen was peripheral blood or thyroid tissue (not recorded which). Every receptor here comes from an adult man with Graves' hyperthyroidism.

This clonotype was detected only a few times. This chain joins TRBV9 and TRBJ1-1; D gene uncertain. Germline V gene sequence: CDR1 SGDLS, CDR2 YYNGEE. V dropped 0 bases and J dropped 1 base, with 10 bases sitting between them. The CDR3 length is 15 residues. The CDR3 loop reads CASSVGMTPNTEAFF. The DNA for the CDR3 is TGTGCCAGCAGCGTAGGGATGACACCGAACACTGAAGCTTTCTTT.

The sample holds a few counts of this clonotype. V and J are TRBV7-2 and TRBJ2-5; D is undetermined. Looked up from germline, CDR1 is SGHTA and CDR2 is FQGNSA. This CDR3 contains 12 residues. V gave up 1 base and J gave up 7 bases, with 7 bases separating them. The CDR3 DNA reads as TGTGCCAGCAGCTTAGTCGCAGGGACCCAGTACTTC. It is translated as CASSLVAGTQYF.

This clonotype was recorded many times. The rearrangement uses TRBV10-2 and TRBJ1-6, with D perhaps TRBD1 (5 bases). This CDR3 contains 13 residues. Germline lookup yields CDR1 WSHSY and CDR2 SAAADI. Trimming left V 2 bases short and J 8 bases short, with 7 bases between. For the CDR3, the DNA is TGCGCCAGCAGTGAGGGGGCCGATTCACCCCTCCACTTT. It codes for CASSEGADSPLHF.

This clonotype was detected many times. The chain combines TRBV5-1 with TRBJ1-1; D might be TRBD1 (5 bases). The CDR3 runs to 16 residues. V lost 0 bases and J 1 base, leaving 13 bases between the germline ends. Germline V gene lookup returns CDR1 SGHRS and CDR2 YFSETQ. CDR3 nucleotide sequence: TGCGCCAGCAGCTTGGGGGGGTGGGGAGCGAACACTGAAGCTTTCTTT. Amino acid sequence: CASSLGGWGANTEAFF. Full variable domain (rest looked up from reference TRBV5-1 and TRBJ1-1): KAGVTQTPRYLIKTRGQQVTLSCSPISGHRSVSWYQQTPGQGLQFLFEYFSETQRNKGNFPGRFSGRQFSNSRSEMNVSTLELGDSALYLCASSLGGWGANTEAFFGQGTRLTVV.

This sequence joins TRBV7-2 and TRBJ1-5; 7 bases line up with TRBD1. CDR1 SGHTA and CDR2 FQGNSA come from the germline V gene. Losses at the gene ends were 5 bases for V and 4 bases for J; bases not matched to a gene: 11. The CDR3 has 16 amino acids. CDR3 sequence: CASSRNRQGKNQPQHF. DNA of the CDR3: TGTGCCAGCAGCCGAAACCGACAGGGAAAGAATCAGCCCCAGCATTTT.

V usage is TRBV30 and J usage is TRBJ1-5; D gene uncertain. There are 13 residues in the CDR3. The germline V and J ends were trimmed by 0 bases and 6 bases, with 9 bases remaining between them. Per the germline V gene, CDR1 is GTSNPN and CDR2 is SVGIG (reference sequence). The CDR3 loop reads CAWSVGLGQPQHF. The CDR3 DNA reads as TGTGCCTGGAGTGTTGGGTTGGGTCAGCCCCAGCATTTT.

Of note for this clonotype: A much bigger clone sits one base away, suggesting this may be a read error. The chain combines TRBV7-2 with TRBJ2-2; 7 bases are shared with TRBD1. CDR1 and CDR2 from the germline V gene are SGHTA and FQGNSA. The ends lost 4 bases at V and 2 bases at J; junction bases unmatched: 10. The CDR3 totals 17 residues. CDR3 nucleotide sequence: TGTGCCAGCAGCTGGCCCGTACAGGGGTCTAACACCGGGGAGCTGTTTTTT. Translation gives CASSWPVQGSNTGELFF.

The rearrangement uses TRBV5-1 and TRBJ1-6; D not resolved. Germline V gives CDR1 SGHRS, CDR2 YFSETQ. The CDR3 sequence is 12 residues long. CDR3 in amino acids: CAESSYNSPLHF. CDR3 bases: TGCGCAGAGAGCTCCTATAATTCACCCCTCCACTTT.

The chain couples TRBV5-1 to TRBJ2-7; TRBD1 might be the D (5 bases). V was pared by 1 base and J by 3 bases, with 11 bases between. Germline CDR1 reads SGHRS; CDR2 reads YFSETQ. The CDR3 is 14 amino acids. Written as DNA, the CDR3 is TGCGCCAGCAGCTTGTCGACAGATTACTACGAGCAGTACTTC. Translation gives CASSLSTDYYEQYF.

This clonotype was detected ten times or more. In nucleotides, the CDR3 is TGTGCCATCAGGGGGACAGGAGATCAGCCCCAGCATTTT. Translated, it gives CAIRGTGDQPQHF. This chain links TRBV10-3 with TRBJ1-5, with 8 bases aligning to TRBD1. CDR1 and CDR2 from the germline V gene are ENHRY and SYGVKD. Trimming cost V 6 bases and J 5 bases; bases outside gene matches: 3. The CDR3 covers 13 residues.

About this clonotype itself: This could be a read error, since a much larger clone is one nucleotide away. The CDR3, as DNA: TGTGCCAGCAGTACAAGGTTTACGAACACTGAAGCTTTCTTT. This codes for CASSTRFTNTEAFF. The chain uses TRBV2 and TRBJ1-1, with D unclear. CDR3 length: 14 amino acids. Germline V gene lookup returns CDR1 SNHLY and CDR2 FYNNEI. V lost 5 bases and J lost 1, with 11 bases in between.

This clonotype was counted many times. The chain recombines TRBV10-3 with TRBJ2-7, with D uncertain. V was trimmed by 10 bases and J by 2 bases, leaving 15 bases between them. Germline CDR1 reads ENHRY; CDR2 reads SYGVKD. The CDR3 covers 13 residues. This CDR3 is CATKEAEPYEQYF. The CDR3 region has the DNA TGTGCCACCAAGGAAGCTGAACCCTACGAGCAGTACTTC.